This TCR beta chain is drawn from a study of blood T cell repertoires in COVID-19. Study as a whole: The United States, Italy and Spain supplied acute and convalescent COVID-19 samples. T cells, B-cell-depleted T cells, or PBMCs supplied cDNA or gDNA.

This clone has just a few counts. Sequencing was performed with immunoSEQ multiplex PCR; in TCRdb, only in-frame clones are kept and a portion is missing. The data hold about 260,000 clones, with about 90% observed a single time. Germline V gene sequence: CDR1 SEHNR, CDR2 FQNEAQ (reference sequence). This CDR3 has 14 amino acids. V lost 1 base to trimming and J lost 6 bases, with 12 bases between them. V usage is TRBV7-9 and J usage is TRBJ1-2, with a possible D match to TRBD1 (6 bases). The clonotype comes from a woman in her thirties or forties with acute or convalescent COVID-19. Sequencing used peripheral blood. The CDR3 sequence: CASSLGTAADGYTF. The CDR3 DNA reads as TGTGCCAGCAGCTTAGGGACAGCTGCTGATGGCTACACCTTC.